This TCR beta chain is from a study of graft-versus-host responses after intestinal transplantation. Turning to the study itself: Tacrolimus and steroids were given for around three years to all recipients after anti-thymocyte globulin induction. Study outcomes and limitations: Allograft clonal ratios (graft-versus-host to host-versus-graft) were high in patients who had graft-donor T cell macrochimerism. Circulating GvH clones peaking coincided with falling HvG clones soon after transplant. Marrow from the recipient contained GvH clones, some of which had appeared first in ileum or blood.

Sequencing used immunoSEQ multiplex PCR; TCRdb keeps in-frame clones, though not all of them. The sample has approximately 26,000 clones, about 81% seen once. The CDR3 runs 17 residues. Trimming removed 3 bases from V and 3 bases from J; junction bases left unmatched: 8. Germline V gives CDR1 WNHNN, CDR2 SYGVQD (reference sequence). Of note for this clone: Its antigen is undetermined.

The TCR comes from a human donor who received an intestinal transplant. The chain employs TRBV10-1 and TRBJ2-1; 10 bases align to TRBD2. Sequencing was performed on unstimulated CD4+ T cells sorted from spleen or lymph node cells, taken before intestinal transplant. The CDR3 DNA is TGCGCCAGCAGTGACTCGGTTAGCGGGAGGCGCTACAATGAGCAGTTCTTC. It yields the protein CASSDSVSGRRYNEQFF.